These 28 T cell receptor beta chains originate from one sample sequenced in a study of cytomegalovirus exposure and HLA in healthy donors. TCRdb's copy holds only in-frame clones and misses some; the assay was immunoSEQ multiplex PCR. The sample contains 150,000 to 200,000 clones, 85% of which appear only once. Material: PBMCs. The receptors were gathered from a man younger than 35 in good health and CMV-seropositive.

This clone was found a few times. The gene calls are TRBV7-9 and TRBJ1-4; 7 positions agree with TRBD1. The CDR3 loop spans 15 amino acids. Germline loops: CDR1 SEHNR, CDR2 FQNEAQ (reference sequence). V lost 1 base to trimming and J lost 8 bases; unmatched junction nucleotides: 7. In nucleotides, the CDR3 is TGTGCCAGCAGCTTAGGGGACAGCGGATCGGAAAAACTGTTTTTT. Its protein is CASSLGDSGSEKLFF.

The chain joins TRBV4-1 to TRBJ1-5; 8 positions match TRBD1. The CDR3 runs 14 residues. Germline CDR1 MGHRA, CDR2 YSYEKL. Trimming took 2 bases from V and 6 from J; bases not matched to a gene: 3. CDR3 nucleotides: TGCGCCAGCAGCCAACTCCAGGGGGCTCAGCCCCAGCATTTT. Protein product: CASSQLQGAQPQHF.

Turning to this clone: Other DNA sequences in the same sample also yield this CDR3. The chain is built from TRBV5-1 and TRBJ1-1, with D unresolved. This CDR3 has 14 residues. From germline, CDR1 is SGHRS and CDR2 YFSETQ. Trimming removed 0 bases at V and 0 bases at J, with 6 bases between. The CDR3 sequence: CASSLDSLNTEAFF. DNA of the CDR3: TGCGCCAGCAGCTTGGACAGTTTGAACACTGAAGCTTTCTTT. Filled out from reference TRBV5-1 and TRBJ1-1, the complete variable domain reads KAGVTQTPRYLIKTRGQQVTLSCSPISGHRSVSWYQQTPGQGLQFLFEYFSETQRNKGNFPGRFSGRQFSNSRSEMNVSTLELGDSALYLCASSLDSLNTEAFFGQGTRLTVV.

The chain recombines TRBV14 with TRBJ2-7; unclear D gene. The CDR3 has 16 residues. CDR1 SGHDN and CDR2 FVKESK come from the germline V gene. The germline V and J ends were trimmed by 0 bases and 0 bases, with 12 bases remaining between them. CDR3 in DNA: TGTGCCAGCAGCCAAGACGGTTACGTCTTCTCCTACGAGCAGTACTTC. Amino acid sequence: CASSQDGYVFSYEQYF.

The chain carries TRBV6-1 and TRBJ1-2; D is perhaps TRBD1 (6 bases). The CDR3 is 15 amino acids. Per the germline V gene, CDR1 is MNHNS and CDR2 is SASEGT. V was shortened by 8 bases and J by 3 bases, with 19 bases between the two germline ends. The CDR3 reads CASFGLRGSDYGYTF. The CDR3 DNA is TGTGCCAGCTTCGGTCTAAGGGGGTCGGACTATGGCTACACCTTC.

The chain links TRBV30 to TRBJ1-1; 9 bases are shared with TRBD1. The V and J ends lost 0 bases and 4 bases, in that order; junction bases with no gene match: 9. Looked up from germline, CDR1 is GTSNPN and CDR2 is SVGIG (reference sequence). The CDR3 is made up of 16 amino acids. CDR3 nucleotides: TGTGCCTGGAGTGTAAAGGCGGGACAGGGACCCACTGAAGCTTTCTTT. This translates into CAWSVKAGQGPTEAFF.

V and J are TRBV18 and TRBJ2-7; 11 bases map to TRBD2. The V gene's germline CDR1 is KGHSH and CDR2 LQKENI. The CDR3 is 14 residues long. Unmatched junction bases numbered 2, after V lost 5 bases and J lost 2 bases. In DNA, the CDR3 is TGTGCCAGCTCAGTTAGCGGGAGGGCCTACGAGCAGTACTTC. Its translation is CASSVSGRAYEQYF.

The genes are TRBV27 and TRBJ2-3; 7 bases map to TRBD2. The CDR3 is made up of 14 amino acids. CDR1 is MNHEY and CDR2 is SMNVEV in the germline V gene (reference sequence). The V gene end was trimmed by 7 bases and the J gene end by 1 base; junction bases not matched to a gene: 5. The CDR3 loop reads CASIAGGGTDTQYF. The DNA for the CDR3 is TGTGCCAGCATCGCTGGGGGGGGCACAGATACGCAGTATTTT.

The chain is built from TRBV27 and TRBJ2-7; possibly TRBD2 for D (7 bases). Trimming removed 6 bases from V and 3 bases from J, with 15 bases in between. The CDR3 is 14 residues long. Germline V gives CDR1 MNHEY, CDR2 SMNVEV (reference sequence). CDR3: CASSPRGAFYEQYF. CDR3 coding DNA: TGTGCCAGCAGCCCTCGGGGGGCTTTCTACGAGCAGTACTTC.

This clone was seen only once. The chain joins TRBV28 to TRBJ1-2; TRBD1 matches at 7 bases. Trimming took 5 bases from V and 3 from J; bases not matched to a gene: 6. Looked up from germline, CDR1 is MDHEN and CDR2 is SYDVKM. The CDR3 length is 14 residues. DNA for the CDR3: TGTGCCAGCAGTCGACAGGGTGTTTACTATGGCTACACCTTC. Encoded protein: CASSRQGVYYGYTF.

The rearrangement joins TRBV28 to TRBJ2-5; maybe TRBD1 (6 bases). Germline CDR1 reads MDHEN; CDR2 reads SYDVKM. There are 15 residues in the CDR3. V was pared by 6 bases and J by 2 bases, with 16 bases between. The CDR3 DNA reads as TGTGCCAGCAGCTCAGCGCAGGGGCCTCAAGAGACCCAGTACTTC. Its protein product is CASSSAQGPQETQYF.

CDR3 sequence reads: CASGLVIRLDRGLNTQYF. The DNA of the CDR3 is TGTGCTAGTGGTTTGGTAATCCGGCTGGACAGGGGGCTGAATACGCAGTATTTT. The chain joins TRBV12-5 to TRBJ2-3; 11 nucleotides line up with TRBD1. The CDR3 contains 18 residues. With 0 bases clipped from V and 7 bases from J, the junction kept 12 bases outside the gene matches. The germline CDR1 and CDR2 sequences are LGHNT and FRNRAP.

This sequence joins TRBV7-9 and TRBJ2-6, with D tentatively TRBD1 (6 bases). Germline V gives CDR1 SEHNR, CDR2 FQNEAQ (reference sequence). Trimming removed 5 bases from V and 0 bases from J, with 11 bases in between. The CDR3 runs to 16 residues. CDR3 nucleotide sequence: TGTGCCAGCAGCCCGGGACACCTCTCTGGGGCCAACGTCCTGACTTTC. The encoded protein is CASSPGHLSGANVLTF.

The count of this clone is one. This chain connects TRBV4-1 to TRBJ2-7, with 15 bases that match TRBD2. This CDR3 comprises 18 residues. Trimming at V came to 3 bases and at J to 5 bases, leaving 11 bases not matched to a gene. The germline CDR1 and CDR2 sequences are MGHRA and YSYEKL. DNA of the CDR3: TGCGCCAGCAGCCACCCCCTTGGGACTAGCGGGAGGAGAGACGAGCAGTACTTC. Translated: CASSHPLGTSGRRDEQYF.

The V and J genes are TRBV11-2 and TRBJ2-1; 7 nucleotides line up with TRBD1. Germline V gene lookup returns CDR1 SGHAT and CDR2 FQNNGV. V trimming: 3 bases; J trimming: 0 bases; junction bases outside the gene matches: 8. The CDR3 contains 17 residues. CDR3 DNA sequence: TGTGCCAGCAGCTTCCCCGGGACAGAGCTCTCCTACAATGAGCAGTTCTTC. It specifies CASSFPGTELSYNEQFF.

This chain links TRBV6-1 with TRBJ2-1; TRBD2 aligns across 9 bases. V dropped 3 bases and J dropped 12; count of bases not matched to a gene: 12. The CDR3 loop spans 15 amino acids. In germline, CDR1 is MNHNS, CDR2 SASEGT. The CDR3 spells CASSEGSWREGRQFF. In nucleotides, the CDR3 is TGTGCCAGCAGTGAGGGGTCGTGGCGGGAGGGAAGGCAGTTCTTC.

The genes are TRBV2 and TRBJ2-3, with D possibly being TRBD1 (6 bases). This CDR3 spans 12 amino acids. The V end lost 8 bases, the J end lost 1 base, and 7 bases lay between the germline ends. CDR1 and CDR2 (germline): SNHLY, FYNNEI. As DNA, the CDR3 is TGTGCCAGCCGACAGGGCACAGATACGCAGTATTTT. It specifies CASRQGTDTQYF. Using reference TRBV2 and TRBJ2-3 for the parts outside the CDR3, the full variable domain is EPEVTQTPSHQVTQMGQEVILRCVPISNHLYFYWYRQILGQKVEFLVSFYNNEISEKSEIFDDQFSVERPDGSNFTLKIRSTKLEDSAMYFCASRQGTDTQYFGPGTRLTVL.

The chain carries TRBV27 and TRBJ2-3, with 12 bases matching TRBD2. Germline CDR1 MNHEY, CDR2 SMNVEV (reference sequence). The CDR3 has 16 amino acids. With V trimmed by 7 bases and J by 1 base, 6 bases remained unmatched. CDR3: CASKLAGGLRTDTQYF. The CDR3 DNA reads TGTGCCAGCAAACTAGCGGGAGGTCTTCGCACAGATACGCAGTATTTT.

J is TRBJ2-7 and V is TRBV15, with D maybe TRBD1 (6 bases). The CDR3 is made up of 14 amino acids. V lost 4 bases to trimming and J lost 4 bases, with 14 bases between them. The V gene's germline CDR1 is LNHNV and CDR2 YYDKDF (reference sequence). Here the CDR3 reads CATSTRTAVYEQYF. The CDR3, as DNA: TGTGCCACCAGCACTAGGACAGCGGTTTACGAGCAGTACTTC.

The chain employs TRBV10-3 and TRBJ1-2; 8 bases agree with TRBD1. This CDR3 has 13 amino acids. J gave up 1 base and V 10 bases, and 5 bases lay outside the gene matches. Germline V CDR1 and CDR2: ENHRY, SYGVKD. Here the CDR3 DNA reads TGTGCCACCACAGGGGGACTTAACTATGGCTACACCTTC. Translating gives CATTGGLNYGYTF.

The rearrangement uses TRBV28 and TRBJ2-1; 10 nucleotides line up with TRBD2. V was pared by 2 bases and J by 10 bases, with 5 bases of the junction left unmatched. Germline V CDR1 and CDR2: MDHEN, SYDVKM. This CDR3 comprises 14 residues. The chain's CDR3 is CASSLRGLAQEQFF. Written as DNA, the CDR3 is TGTGCCAGCAGTTTAAGGGGACTAGCGCAGGAGCAGTTCTTC.

The chain employs TRBV5-6 and TRBJ1-4; D remains ambiguous. Trimming left V 1 base short and J 7 bases short, with 11 bases between. Germline assignment: CDR1 SGHDT and CDR2 YYEEEE. CDR3 length: 14 residues. DNA of the CDR3: TGTGCCAGCAGCTTGCGAGGCTTAGGTGAAAAACTGTTTTTT. Residues: CASSLRGLGEKLFF.

The chain joins TRBV19 to TRBJ1-5; D ambiguous. With 11 bases removed from V and 4 bases from J, the gap between germline ends came to 3 bases. In germline, CDR1 is LNHDA, CDR2 SQIVND (reference sequence). CDR3 size: 9 residues. The CDR3 is CAVNQPQHF. In nucleotides, the CDR3 is TGTGCCGTAAATCAGCCCCAGCATTTT.

This chain links TRBV30 with TRBJ2-5; D is unclear. CDR3 size: 12 residues. Trimming left V 4 bases short and J 5 bases short, with 11 bases between. Germline V lookup: CDR1 GTSNPN, CDR2 SVGIG (reference sequence). The CDR3 sequence: CAWTRSSETQYF. The DNA of the CDR3 is TGTGCCTGGACCCGAAGCTCGGAGACCCAGTACTTC.

This sequence joins TRBV7-9 and TRBJ2-7; tentative D call: TRBD2 (6 bases). V was shortened by 3 bases and J by 7 bases, with 13 bases between the two germline ends. The CDR3 runs 13 residues. Germline CDR1 SEHNR, CDR2 FQNEAQ (reference sequence). Here the CDR3 reads CASSLEGPWEQYF. As DNA, the CDR3 is TGTGCCAGCAGCTTGGAGGGTCCTTGGGAGCAGTACTTC.

J is TRBJ2-7 and V is TRBV11-3; D is undetermined. This CDR3 contains 14 residues. Germline V gene data show CDR1 as SGHNT and CDR2 as YENEEA. The V gene lost 1 base and the J gene lost 3 bases, with 10 bases spanning the gap. CDR3 amino acids: CASSLGPGIYEQYF. The CDR3 nucleotides are TGTGCCAGCAGCTTAGGCCCAGGAATCTACGAGCAGTACTTC. Variable domain in full (rest from reference TRBV11-3 and TRBJ2-7): EAGVVQSPRYKIIEKKQPVAFWCNPISGHNTLYWYLQNLGQGPELLIRYENEEAVDDSQLPKDRFSAERLKGVDSTLKIQPAELGDSAVYLCASSLGPGIYEQYFGPGTRLTVT.

V is TRBV27 and J is TRBJ2-6; D is uncertain. In germline, CDR1 is MNHEY, CDR2 SMNVEV (reference sequence). The CDR3 runs 14 residues. V dropped 3 bases and J dropped 0 bases, with 3 bases sitting between them. In DNA form, the CDR3 reads TGTGCCAGCAGTTTTAGCTCTGGGGCCAACGTCCTGACTTTC. Amino acids: CASSFSSGANVLTF. Filled out from reference TRBV27 and TRBJ2-6, the complete variable domain reads EAQVTQNPRYLITVTGKKLTVTCSQNMNHEYMSWYRQDPGLGLRQIYYSMNVEVTDKGDVPEGYKVSRKEKRNFPLILESPSPNQTSLYFCASSFSSGANVLTFGAGSRLTVL.

This clone was counted between two and nine times. The chain has TRBV29-1 and TRBJ2-3; D is unclear. Germline V CDR1 and CDR2: SQVTM, ANQGSEA. V lost 5 bases, J lost 2 bases, and 14 bases lay in between. The CDR3 is made up of 14 amino acids. CDR3 in DNA: TGCAGCGTTTTCGGCAGACACCACACAGATACGCAGTATTTT. It yields the protein CSVFGRHHTDTQYF.